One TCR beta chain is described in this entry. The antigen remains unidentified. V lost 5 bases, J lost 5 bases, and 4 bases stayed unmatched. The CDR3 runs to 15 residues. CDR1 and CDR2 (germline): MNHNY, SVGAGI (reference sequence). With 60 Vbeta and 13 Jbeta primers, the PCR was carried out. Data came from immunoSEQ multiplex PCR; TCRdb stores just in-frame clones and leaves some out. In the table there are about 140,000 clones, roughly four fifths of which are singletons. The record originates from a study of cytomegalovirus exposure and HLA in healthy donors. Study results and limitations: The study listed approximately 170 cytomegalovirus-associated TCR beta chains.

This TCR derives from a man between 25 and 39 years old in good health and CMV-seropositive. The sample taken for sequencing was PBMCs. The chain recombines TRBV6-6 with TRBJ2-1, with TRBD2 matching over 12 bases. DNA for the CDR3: TGTGCCAGCAGTCCACGACTAGCGGGGGACAATGAGCAGTTCTTC. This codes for CASSPRLAGDNEQFF.